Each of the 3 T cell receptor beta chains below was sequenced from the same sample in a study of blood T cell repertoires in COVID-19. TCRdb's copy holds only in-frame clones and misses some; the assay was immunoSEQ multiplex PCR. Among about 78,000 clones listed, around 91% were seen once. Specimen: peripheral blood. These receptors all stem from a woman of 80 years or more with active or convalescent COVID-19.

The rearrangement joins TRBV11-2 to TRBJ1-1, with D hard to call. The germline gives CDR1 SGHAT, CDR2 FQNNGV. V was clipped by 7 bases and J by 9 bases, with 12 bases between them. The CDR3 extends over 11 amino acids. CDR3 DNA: TGTGCCAGCAAGGTAGCAACCAAAGCTTTCTTT. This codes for CASKVATKAFF.

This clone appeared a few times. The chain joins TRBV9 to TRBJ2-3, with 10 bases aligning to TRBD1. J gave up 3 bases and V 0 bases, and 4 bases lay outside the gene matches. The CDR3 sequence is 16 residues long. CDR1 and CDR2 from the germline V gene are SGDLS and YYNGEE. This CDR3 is CASSVATGGATDTQYF. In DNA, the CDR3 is TGTGCCAGCAGCGTAGCGACAGGGGGCGCGACAGATACGCAGTATTTT.

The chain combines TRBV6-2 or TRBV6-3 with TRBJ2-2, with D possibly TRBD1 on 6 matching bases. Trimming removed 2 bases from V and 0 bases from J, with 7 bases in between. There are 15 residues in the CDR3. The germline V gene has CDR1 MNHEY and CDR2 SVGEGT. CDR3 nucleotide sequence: TGTGCCAGCAGTTACGGGACAACGAACACCGGGGAGCTGTTTTTT. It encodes CASSYGTTNTGELFF.